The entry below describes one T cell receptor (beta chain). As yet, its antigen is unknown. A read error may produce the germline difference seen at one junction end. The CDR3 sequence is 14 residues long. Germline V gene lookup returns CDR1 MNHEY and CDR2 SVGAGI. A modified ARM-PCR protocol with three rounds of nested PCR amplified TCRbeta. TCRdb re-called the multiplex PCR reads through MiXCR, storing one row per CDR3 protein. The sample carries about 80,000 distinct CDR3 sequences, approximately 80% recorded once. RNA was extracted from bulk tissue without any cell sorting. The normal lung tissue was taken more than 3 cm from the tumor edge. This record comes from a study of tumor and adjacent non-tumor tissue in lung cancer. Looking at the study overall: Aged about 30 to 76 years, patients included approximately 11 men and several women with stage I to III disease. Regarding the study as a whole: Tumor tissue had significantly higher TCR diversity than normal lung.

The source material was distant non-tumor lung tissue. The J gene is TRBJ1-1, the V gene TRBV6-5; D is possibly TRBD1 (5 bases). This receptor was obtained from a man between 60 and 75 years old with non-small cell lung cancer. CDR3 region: CASSNRSEGTEASF. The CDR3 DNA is TGTGCCAGCAGTAACAGGTCAGAGGGCACTGAAGCTTCCTTT.